A selection of T cell receptor beta chains follows, all from one sample in a study of blood T cell repertoires in COVID-19. Profiling relied on immunoSEQ multiplex PCR, and the TCRdb table lists in-frame clones only, not all of them. The sample lists tens of thousands of clones, more than 80% occurring once. The specimen was peripheral blood. The origin of the receptors is a woman over 75 with acute or convalescent COVID-19. Both conserved end residues are part of each CDR3. D genes are given only for firm matches. Where a row states a size, it is once, few, many or the class of an expanded clone; other rows omit it.

TRBJ2-2 TRBD1 . TRBV10-1 CASSRTGGIGELFF TGCGCCAGCAGCAGGACAGGGGGCATCGGGGAGCTGTTTTTT
TRBJ1-1 TRBD1 once TRBV5-1 CASSVGQGNTEAFF TGCGCCAGCAGCGTGGGACAGGGGAACACTGAAGCTTTCTTT
TRBJ1-6 . . TRBV6-5 CASRPQGSYNSPLHF TGTGCCAGCAGGCCCCAGGGTTCCTATAATTCACCCCTCCACTTT
TRBJ2-2 . . TRBV19 CASTSGLLRGRGTGELFF TGTGCCAGTACGAGCGGACTACTCCGAGGACGAGGCACCGGGGAGCTGTTTTTT
TRBJ2-1 TRBD2 few TRBV3-1/TRBV3-2 CASSPPAGGFDEQFF TGTGCCAGCAGCCCCCCAGCGGGGGGGTTCGATGAGCAGTTCTTC
TRBJ2-5 TRBD2 . TRBV5-1 CASSREGDGETQYF TGCGCCAGCAGCCGGGAGGGGGATGGAGAGACCCAGTACTTC
TRBJ1-4 TRBD1 . TRBV18 CASGTGGLSTALF TGTGCCAGCGGGACAGGGGGCCTGTCGACGGCGCTTTTT
TRBJ2-5 TRBD2 . TRBV19 CASSISSGGVIRETQYF TGTGCCAGTAGTATAAGTAGCGGGGGGGTTATCAGAGAGACCCAGTACTTC
TRBJ1-6 TRBD1 . TRBV5-6 CASSTLTGRVNSPLHF TGTGCCAGCAGCACGTTGACAGGGCGGGTAAATTCACCCCTCCACTTT
TRBJ1-2 TRBD1 . TRBV5-1 CASSPTGAYGYTF TGCGCCAGCAGCCCCACAGGGGCCTATGGCTACACCTTC
TRBJ2-3 TRBD2 . TRBV18 CASSPGLAGGPRPDTQYF TGTGCCAGCTCACCAGGTTTAGCGGGAGGGCCAAGGCCAGATACGCAGTATTTT
TRBJ2-5 TRBD1 . TRBV5-1 CASSTQQGVQETQYF TGCGCCAGCAGCACCCAACAGGGGGTACAAGAGACCCAGTACTTC
TRBJ2-7 TRBD1 . TRBV11-2 CASSFGAGGVYYEQYF TGTGCCAGCAGCTTCGGCGCAGGGGGCGTTTACTACGAGCAGTACTTC
TRBJ1-6 . . TRBV3-1/TRBV3-2 CASSQFRTDSPLHF TGTGCCAGCAGCCAATTTCGGACAGACTCACCCCTCCACTTT
TRBJ2-5 . once TRBV19 CASSTTGSQETQYF TGTGCCAGTAGTACAACAGGGTCTCAAGAGACCCAGTACTTC
TRBJ1-2 . . TRBV9 CASSVVEGSYTF TGTGCCAGCAGCGTAGTGGAGGGGAGCTACACCTTC
TRBJ2-7 TRBD1 . TRBV3-1/TRBV3-2 CASSQFGTGAYEQYF TGTGCCAGCAGCCAATTTGGGACAGGGGCCTACGAGCAGTACTTC
TRBJ2-5 TRBD1 . TRBV11-1 CASSLRDRLEETQYF TGTGCCAGCAGCTTAAGGGACAGGTTAGAAGAGACCCAGTACTTC
TRBJ2-3 . . TRBV7-2 CASSVAGMSDTQYF TGTGCCAGTAGCGTGGCAGGGATGTCAGATACGCAGTATTTT
TRBJ2-3 TRBD1 . TRBV5-1 CASSSGQGGTDTQYF TGCGCCAGCAGTTCGGGACAGGGCGGGACAGATACGCAGTATTTT
TRBJ2-5 . . TRBV11-1 CAGSRTPGETQYF TGTGCCGGGTCCCGGACCCCGGGGGAGACCCAGTACTTC
TRBJ2-7 TRBD1 . TRBV7-9 CASSLVPGQGTYEQYF TGTGCCAGCAGCTTAGTCCCGGGACAGGGGACCTACGAGCAGTACTTC
TRBJ2-3 . . TRBV9 CASSEGAGHTDTQYF TGTGCCAGCAGCGAAGGGGCAGGGCACACAGATACGCAGTATTTT
TRBJ2-5 TRBD2 once TRBV2 CASRPAGVRETQYF TGTGCCAGCAGACCCGCGGGGGTTCGAGAGACCCAGTACTTC
TRBJ1-1 . . TRBV28 CASSPSTRNTEAFF TGTGCCAGCAGTCCCTCGACACGGAACACTGAAGCTTTCTTT
TRBJ2-1 TRBD2 . TRBV18 CASSPAGRGVEFF TGTGCCAGCTCACCGGCGGGTCGGGGGGTGGAGTTCTTC
TRBJ2-6 TRBD1 . TRBV25-1 CASSGTDRRSSGANVLTF TGTGCCAGCAGTGGGACGGACAGGAGGTCCTCTGGGGCCAACGTCCTGACTTTC
TRBJ2-7 TRBD1 once TRBV6-7 CASSYLPTGVFYEQYF TGTGCCAGCAGTTACCTGCCGACAGGGGTCTTTTACGAGCAGTACTTC
TRBJ2-7 . . TRBV11-2 CASSLTGYEQYF TGTGCCAGCAGCTTAACGGGGTACGAGCAGTACTTC